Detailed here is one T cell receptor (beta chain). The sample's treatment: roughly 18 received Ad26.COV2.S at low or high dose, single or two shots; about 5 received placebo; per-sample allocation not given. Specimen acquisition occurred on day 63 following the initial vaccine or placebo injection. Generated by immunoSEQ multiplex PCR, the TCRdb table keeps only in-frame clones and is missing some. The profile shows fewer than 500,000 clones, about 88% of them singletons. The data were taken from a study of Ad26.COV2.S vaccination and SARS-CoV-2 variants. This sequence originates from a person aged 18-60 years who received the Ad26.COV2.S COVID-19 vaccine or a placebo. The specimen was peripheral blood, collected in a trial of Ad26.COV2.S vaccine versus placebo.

CDR3 residues: CASRRVVREKLFF. In DNA, the CDR3 is TGCGCCAGTCGCCGGGTAGTCCGAGAAAAACTGTTTTTT. The chain uses TRBV5-1 and TRBJ1-4; D is unclear. There are 13 residues in the CDR3. Germline V gene lookup returns CDR1 SGHRS and CDR2 YFSETQ. The V end was cut by 8 bases, the J end by 8 bases, with 16 bases between.